This T cell receptor beta chain is drawn from a study of cytomegalovirus exposure and HLA in healthy donors. The PCR was carried out with 60 Vbeta primers and 13 Jbeta primers. The protocol was immunoSEQ multiplex PCR, while the TCRdb copy is restricted to in-frame clones and leaves out a portion. The table includes about 300,000 clones, around 86% detected once. Donors had nominal health at sampling but likely had unrecorded immune exposures. Germline CDR1 SGHDT, CDR2 YYEEEE. This CDR3 is built from 17 residues. V was pared by 3 bases and J by 4 bases, with 6 bases of the junction left unmatched. Study results and caveats: In a later analysis, a missense DCLRE1C variant was linked to TCR beta V- and J-gene trimming.

Points on this clone: The antigen is not known.

This receptor was obtained from a man aged 40-49 years in good health and CMV-seropositive. The chain uses TRBV5-6 and TRBJ1-6; 11 bases match TRBD1. Material for sequencing was PBMCs. The CDR3, as DNA: TGTGCCAGCAGCTCAATCGGGACAGGGGGGTATAATTCACCCCTCCACTTT. Translating gives CASSSIGTGGYNSPLHF.